These T cell receptor beta chains were read from a single sample in a study of PD-1 blockade in classical Hodgkin lymphoma. Generated by immunoSEQ multiplex PCR, the TCRdb table keeps only in-frame clones and is missing some. The data contain 16,000 or so clones, 82% of them singletons. The sequenced sample was peripheral blood mononuclear cells (PBMCs), obtained before the second cycle of nivolumab. The source is a human donor with classical Hodgkin lymphoma. Both conserved end residues are part of each CDR3. Fields, in order: J gene, clone size, D gene, V gene, CDR3 DNA, CDR3 protein. A D gene is named only where the DNA matches it firmly. A clone size is listed for some rows: how often the clone was seen (once, few, many), or a class if it is expanded.

TRBJ2-3,.,.,TRBV19,TGTGCCAGTAGTATAGGGAACGGACTCACAGATACGCAGTATTTT,CASSIGNGLTDTQYF
TRBJ1-3,.,.,TRBV19,TGTGCCAGCGGTATAAACCCCCGAAACACCATATATTTT,CASGINPRNTIYF
TRBJ2-2,once,.,TRBV7-8,TGTGCCAGCAGCTGGTTGGGAGACGGGGAGCTGTTTTTT,CASSWLGDGELFF
TRBJ2-2,few,.,TRBV30,TGTGCCTGTGGATGGGAGGCCGGGGAGCTGTTTTTT,CACGWEAGELFF
TRBJ2-5,.,.,TRBV11-2,TGTGCCAGCATGCCGTCCCCTAACCCTGAGACCCAGTACTTC,CASMPSPNPETQYF
TRBJ2-2,once,TRBD1,TRBV5-1,TGCGCCAGCAGCTCCCGACAGGGGGATACCGGGGAGCTGTTTTTT,CASSSRQGDTGELFF
TRBJ1-5,.,.,TRBV28,TGTGCCAGCAGGATATGGGGCAATCAGCCCCAGCATTTT,CASRIWGNQPQHF
TRBJ2-7,few,TRBD1,TRBV28,TGTGCCAGCAGAAGGACCGGGACAGGGACCGAGCAGTACTTC,CASRRTGTGTEQYF
TRBJ2-5,.,.,TRBV5-4,TGCGCCAGCAGCCAAGAATGGGGGACGTTACAAGAGACCCAGTACTTC,CASSQEWGTLQETQYF
TRBJ1-1,.,.,TRBV6-5,TGTGCCAGCAGTTTGCTCACTGAAGCTTTCTTT,CASSLLTEAFF
TRBJ2-2,.,.,TRBV25-1,TGTGCCAGCAGTGACCCCAGGGGCCCCGGGGAGCTGTTTTTT,CASSDPRGPGELFF
TRBJ1-5,.,.,TRBV28,TGTGCCAGCAGGGGGTATCTTCCCTATAGCAATCAGCCCCAGCATTTT,CASRGYLPYSNQPQHF
TRBJ1-2,.,.,TRBV4-2,TGTGCCAGCAGCCAAGAGGGTACGGGAACCTATGGCTACACCTTC,CASSQEGTGTYGYTF
TRBJ1-5,.,.,TRBV11-3,TGTGCCAGCAGCACCCCACACAGAAATCAGCCCCAGCATTTT,CASSTPHRNQPQHF
TRBJ1-2,.,.,TRBV4-3,TGCGCCAGCAGCCAAGTTGGGGAAGACTATGGCTACACCTTC,CASSQVGEDYGYTF
TRBJ2-5,.,.,TRBV19,TGTGCCAGTAGCCGGGGACAACAAGAGACCCAGTACTTC,CASSRGQQETQYF
TRBJ1-2,.,.,TRBV6-6,TGTGCCAGCGGGTCAATTCCTAATTATGGCTACACCTTC,CASGSIPNYGYTF
TRBJ2-3,few,.,TRBV6-6,TGTGCCAGCAGCCCGAATGCAGGCGCAGTTACGCAGTATTTT,CASSPNAGAVTQYF
TRBJ1-1,large,.,TRBV4-2,TGTGCCAGCAGCCAGACCTACGGTGGGGCGGCTAAGAACACTGAAGCTTTCTTT,CASSQTYGGAAKNTEAFF
TRBJ1-2,once,.,TRBV11-2,TGTGCCAGCAGCCGAGAGATAATCTCGACAAACTATGGCTACACCTTC,CASSREIISTNYGYTF
TRBJ2-7,.,.,TRBV19,TGTGCCAGTAGTAGACAGGTCAACCCAAGTGAGCAGTACTTC,CASSRQVNPSEQYF
TRBJ1-6,once,.,TRBV27,TGTGCCAGCAGTAGCCACAGGGAATCACCCCTCCACTTT,CASSSHRESPLHF
TRBJ2-1,once,TRBD1,TRBV15,TGTGCCACCAGCAGAGAGGACAGGGTCAATGAGCAGTTCTTC,CATSREDRVNEQFF
TRBJ2-3,.,TRBD2,TRBV6-4,TGTGCCAGCAGTGACGGGGCGGGGGAGACAGATACGCAGTATTTT,CASSDGAGETDTQYF
TRBJ2-3,.,.,TRBV19,TGTGCCAGTAGAGCGTTGAGGGAAGATACGCAGTATTTT,CASRALREDTQYF
TRBJ2-7,.,.,TRBV15,TGTGCCACCAGCAGAGGGGTATCCTACGAGCAGTACTTC,CATSRGVSYEQYF
TRBJ1-5,.,TRBD1,TRBV15,TGTGCCACCAGCTCTCGGACAGGGGGACAGCCCCAGCATTTT,CATSSRTGGQPQHF
TRBJ1-1,.,TRBD1,TRBV6-5,TGTGCCAGCGCAGGGGGGAGGCCGGTGAGTGAAGCTTTCTTT,CASAGGRPVSEAFF
TRBJ1-4,.,TRBD1,TRBV27,TGTGCCAGCAGTCCTCTTTTCGGGACAGGGGCGGCAAAACTGTTTTTT,CASSPLFGTGAAKLFF
TRBJ2-7,.,.,TRBV7-8,TGTGCCAGCAGCTTGAATTGGCAGGCCGGAAGCTCCTACGAGCAGTACTTC,CASSLNWQAGSSYEQYF
TRBJ1-2,.,TRBD1,TRBV7-9,TGTGCCAGCAGTTTGTTAACAGGGGATGGGGGCTACACCTTC,CASSLLTGDGGYTF
TRBJ1-2,.,TRBD1,TRBV2,TGTGCCAGCTGGGGACAGGGAGACTATGGCTACACCTTC,CASWGQGDYGYTF
TRBJ1-1,few,TRBD1,TRBV7-3,TGTGCCAGCAGCTTGGGACAGGGTCGGTTCGCTGAAGCTTTCTTT,CASSLGQGRFAEAFF
TRBJ2-4,.,.,TRBV25-1,TGTGCCAGCAGTGAATGGGTTGCAGGGGTGAACATTCAGTACTTC,CASSEWVAGVNIQYF
TRBJ1-2,.,.,TRBV11-2,TGTGCCAGCACTGCAAACAACGGAGCCAACTATGGCTACACCTTC,CASTANNGANYGYTF
TRBJ1-2,.,.,TRBV7-8,TGTGCCAGCAGCTTAGTACGAGGAGAGGGCTACACCTTC,CASSLVRGEGYTF
TRBJ2-5,.,TRBD1,TRBV5-4,TGTGCCGGCTCCAGGGGGCAAGAGACCCAGTACTTC,CAGSRGQETQYF
TRBJ2-7,.,.,TRBV2,TGTGCCAGCACCCCCCCGGAGGGGGGAAGGGAGTACTTC,CASTPPEGGREYF
TRBJ2-7,.,TRBD2,TRBV11-2,TGTGCCAGCAGCTTAGATCGGGGGGGCCGGTACGAGCAGTACTTC,CASSLDRGGRYEQYF
TRBJ1-1,.,.,TRBV20-1,TGCAGTGCTTGGGACAATGAAGCTTTCTTT,CSAWDNEAFF
TRBJ1-1,.,TRBD1,TRBV5-6,TGTGCCAGCCCGGGACACAGGGGGCACACTGAAGCTTTCTTT,CASPGHRGHTEAFF
TRBJ2-2,few,TRBD1,TRBV5-1,TGCGCCAGCAGCTTGGAGGCGACAGGGACCTCCACCGGGGAGCTGTTTTTT,CASSLEATGTSTGELFF
TRBJ2-1,large,.,TRBV19,TGTGCCAGTAGGCCTAAGGGGTACGGCAATGAGCAGTTCTTC,CASRPKGYGNEQFF